This T cell receptor beta chain was recorded in a study of blood T cell repertoires in COVID-19 (dated by TCRdb to about 2020). Concerning the study at large: Samples from collaborators originated in the United States, Italy and Spain and spanned both the acute and convalescent phases of COVID-19. The material from the prospective study consisted of cDNA or gDNA derived from T cells, B-cell-depleted T cells, or PBMCs. Sample metadata almost always included a de-identified subject ID, COVID-19 status, age in years and sex. A freely available public database, intended as a resource for researchers studying the immune response to SARS-CoV-2, is where the repertoires were released. Where available, HLA class I and class II types were taken from metadata supplied by the sample provider and were not determined by assay-based typing. Subjects who had been exposed to COVID-19, were actively infected with it, or had recovered from it provided the deeply sampled blood TCRbeta repertoires that made up the dataset. Samples were obtained from the ongoing ImmuneRACE study (first 160 participants) and from about 1,300 subjects provided by 6 global collaborators. Overall results and qualifications from the work: Clinical and demographic metadata were provided uncurated, with the amount varying by source and participant.

At one collaborating source in Seattle, patients were enrolled during active infection and were followed longitudinally through the course of disease. Each collaborating institution followed its own protocols to collect whole blood in K2EDTA tubes. For TCRbeta analysis, collaborators shipped samples in one of three forms: frozen whole blood, isolated PBMCs, or DNA extracted from either of those sample types. TCRbeta CDR3 regions were amplified from genomic DNA using the immunoSEQ Assay, a bias-controlled multiplex PCR. Under the source paper's analysis protocol: Within the assay, amplification of reference gene primers was used to estimate how many nucleated cells each sample contained. To quantify the absolute abundance of each unique TCRbeta CDR3 rearrangement, sequence reads were collapsed and filtered. For each sample, productive Simpson clonality was calculated as the square root of Simpson's diversity index across productive rearrangements. TCRdb holds this immuneACCESS table with in-frame rearrangements only. Some clones are missing; in checked studies, unresolved V genes explain under half, and the rest has no known cause. The V and J calls and clone size come from that table; D and trimming were worked out from the DNA. The sample table shows approximately 140,000 clones, and about 88% are seen once. Approximately 2.5% of the sample belongs to the ten largest clones.

With respect to this clone: Its antigen is unknown. The record has no base qualities; no much larger clone is one base away.

CDR1 and CDR2, per the germline V gene, are LGHNT and FRNRAP. The cysteine opens and the phenylalanine closes a CDR3 of 15 amino acids. CDR3 DNA is the only sequence kept; it has 45 bases, read in frame from the first base. V is reduced by 6 bases and J by 0 bases, leaving a spacing of 11 bases between them. The receptor chain draws on TRBV12-5 and TRBJ2-2, with a tentative D gene TRBD1 over 5 matching bases. The receptor's source is a human donor with COVID-19, enrolled during active disease. The donor label of this sample is uncertain. Sequenced sample: peripheral blood. The DNA sequence is as follows: TGTGCTAGTGGACATACACAGGCGAACACCGGGGAGCTGTTTTTT. The translation is CASGHTQANTGELFF.